What follows are 3 T cell receptor beta chains derived from one specimen sequenced in a study of T cells in Graves' hyperthyroidism and ophthalmopathy (dated by TCRdb to between 2018 and 2020). Library preparation used multiplex PCR. Sequencing was performed on an Illumina HiSeq 2000. Amplification of TCR beta CDR3 regions was carried out from RNA transcripts. For the first round of RT-PCR on the TCR CDR3, the HTBI primer set was used together with the Qiagen OneStep RT-PCR kit. TCRdb's own reprocessing of the public reads used fastp at Q25 and MiXCR and kept productive beta chains. For every CDR3 protein sequence, its rows merge into one entry that carries the most common genes and DNA. The sample table lists about 98,000 distinct CDR3 sequences, around 42% of them with a count of one. Approximately 10% of the sample lies in the top ten. The sequenced material came from peripheral blood or thyroid tissue (not recorded which). These receptor sequences come from a woman aged 25 to 39 with Graves' hyperthyroidism.

This clonotype has just a few counts. The chain couples TRBV28 to TRBJ2-5; TRBD2 might be the D (7 bases). Trimming stripped 2 bases from V and 4 bases from J, with 14 bases between. From germline, CDR1 is MDHEN and CDR2 SYDVKM. The CDR3 runs 15 residues. CDR3 sequence: CASSLGRGLRETQYF. For the CDR3, the DNA is TGTGCCAGCAGTTTAGGCAGGGGACTAAGAGAGACCCAGTACTTC.

The chain combines TRBV20-1 with TRBJ1-1; 9 positions match TRBD1. The CDR3 runs to 13 residues. The germline V gene encodes CDR1 DFQATT and CDR2 SNEGSKA (reference sequence). V lost 3 bases, J lost 11 bases, and 10 bases stayed unmatched. The DNA of the CDR3 is TGCAGTGCTAGCACTGGACAGGGGCAGAGGGCTTTCTTT. Amino acid sequence: CSASTGQGQRAFF.

As regards this clonotype: Lacking the conserved final phenylalanine or tryptophan, this CDR3 likely reflects a read error. This chain joins TRBV7-3 and TRBJ1-1, with TRBD1 matching over 7 bases. Germline V CDR1 and CDR2: SGHTA, FQGTGA. V dropped 5 bases and J dropped 3; count of bases not matched to a gene: 3. This CDR3 contains 13 residues. CDR3 protein: CASSIQGYTEAFL. For the CDR3, the DNA is TGTGCCAGCAGCATACAGGGGTACACTGAAGCTTTCTTA.